The sequence of this T cell receptor beta chain was determined in a study of early T cells in non-severe SARS-CoV-2 infection. Individual cDNA molecules carried attached unique molecular identifiers. TCRdb processed the 5' RACE reads anew with MiXCR; each CDR3 protein has one entry. The sample includes around 30,000 distinct CDR3 sequences, 5.7% of them seen just once. This TCR was recovered from an adult who was a healthcare worker with PCR-confirmed SARS-CoV-2 infection or an uninfected control (not recorded which). The sequenced sample was whole blood.

In nucleotides, the CDR3 is TGTGCCAGCAGCCGGGAAAGGCGTGGCAATCAGCCCCAGCATTTT. This gives the protein CASSRERRGNQPQHF. This chain connects TRBV6-1 to TRBJ1-5; D call uncertain. The CDR3 sequence is 15 residues long. Trimming left V 6 bases short and J 2 bases short, with 14 bases between. From germline, CDR1 is MNHNS and CDR2 SASEGT.